This TCR beta chain was found in a study of T-cell memory formation after mild COVID-19. Study-wide findings and caveats: Some SARS-CoV-2-responding clones were already detected in memory before infection.

This CDR3 is 14 amino acids long. Germline V lookup: CDR1 LGHDT, CDR2 YNNKEL (reference sequence). J gave up 6 bases and V 5 bases, and 7 bases lay outside the gene matches. A single record per CDR3 protein comes from TCRdb applying MiXCR to the 5' RACE reads. The sample records hundreds of thousands of distinct CDR3 sequences, around 28% being singletons. In the case of this clonotype: Its specificity is not known.

The receptor was isolated from an adult woman who had mild COVID-19 (a few samples of this study predate the infection). Cell type and time point are not known. Sequencing used PBMCs or a T cell subset sorted from them (not recorded which). The gene calls are TRBV3-1 and TRBJ2-5, with 9 bases lining up with TRBD1. The CDR3 spells CASSGTGRTQTQYF. CDR3 DNA sequence: TGTGCCAGCAGCGGGACAGGGCGGACGCAGACCCAGTACTTC.